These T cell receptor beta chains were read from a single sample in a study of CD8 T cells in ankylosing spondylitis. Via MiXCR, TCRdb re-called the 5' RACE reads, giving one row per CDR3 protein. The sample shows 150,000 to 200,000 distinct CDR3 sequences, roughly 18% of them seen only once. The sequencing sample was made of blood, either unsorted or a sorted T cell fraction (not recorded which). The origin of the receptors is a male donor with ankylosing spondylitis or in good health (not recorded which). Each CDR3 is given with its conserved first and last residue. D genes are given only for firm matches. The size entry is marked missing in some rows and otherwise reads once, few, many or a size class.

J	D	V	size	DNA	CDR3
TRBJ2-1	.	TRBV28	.	TGTGCCAGCAGTCCCCCTCGTCGTATTAGCGGCTCCTACAATGAGCAGTTCTTC	CASSPPRRISGSYNEQFF
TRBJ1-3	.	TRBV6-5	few	TGTGCCAGCAGTTACTCGAGGGGGACAAACTCTGGAAACACCATATATTTT	CASSYSRGTNSGNTIYF
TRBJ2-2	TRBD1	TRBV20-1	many	TGCAGTGCTAGCCTGGACAGGGCTGGCGGGGAGCTGTTTTTT	CSASLDRAGGELFF
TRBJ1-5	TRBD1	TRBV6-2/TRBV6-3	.	TGTGCCAGCAGCGGGACAGGAGGTCAGCCCCAGCATTTT	CASSGTGGQPQHF
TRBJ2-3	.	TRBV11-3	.	TGTGCCAGCAGCTTAGACTGGCGGGATACGCAGTATTTT	CASSLDWRDTQYF
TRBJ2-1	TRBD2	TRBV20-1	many	TGCAGTGCTAGGTCGTGGCTAGCGGGCTACAATGAGCAGTTCTTC	CSARSWLAGYNEQFF
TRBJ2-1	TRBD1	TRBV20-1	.	TGCAGTGCTCATCACAGGGGCTCGTCCTACACTGAGCAGTTCTTC	CSAHHRGSSYTEQFF
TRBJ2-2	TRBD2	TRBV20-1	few	TGCAGTGCTCCCACTGGACTAGCGGCGAACACCGGGGAGCTGTTTTTT	CSAPTGLAANTGELFF
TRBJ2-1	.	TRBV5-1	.	TGCGCCAGCAGCTTGGCCCCCCAGGGGACCTACAATGAGCAGTTCTTC	CASSLAPQGTYNEQFF
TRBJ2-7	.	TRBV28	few	TGTGCCAGCAGTTCCGGGACCCGCTACGAGCAGTACTTC	CASSSGTRYEQYF
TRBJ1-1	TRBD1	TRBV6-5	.	TGTGCCAGCAGTTACGCTCAGGGGGCCTCTGAAGCTTTCTTT	CASSYAQGASEAFF
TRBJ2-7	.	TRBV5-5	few	TGTGCCAGCAGCTTTGGGACTCCAGAACATTCGTACGAGCAGTACTTC	CASSFGTPEHSYEQYF
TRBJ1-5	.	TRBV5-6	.	TGTGCCAACAGCTTGGGGCGGGAATCGGGTCAGCCCCAGCATTTT	CANSLGRESGQPQHF
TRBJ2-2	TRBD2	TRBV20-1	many	TGCAGTGCTAGAGTAGCACTAGCGGGCGCCGGGGAGCTGTTTTTT	CSARVALAGAGELFF
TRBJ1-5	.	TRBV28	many	TGTGCCAGCAGTTCACTGGCGGGCGGGACGGGTAATCAGCCCCAGCATTTT	CASSSLAGGTGNQPQHF
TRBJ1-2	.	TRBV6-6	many	TGTGCCAGCAGTTACTCGATGGCAGGCTACACCTTC	CASSYSMAGYTF
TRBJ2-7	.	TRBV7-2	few	TGTGCCAGCAGCTTAGGATCGACTATGAGCGAGCAGTACTTC	CASSLGSTMSEQYF
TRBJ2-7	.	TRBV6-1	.	TGTGCCAGCGGCCGGGACAAGATATACGAGCAGTACTTC	CASGRDKIYEQYF
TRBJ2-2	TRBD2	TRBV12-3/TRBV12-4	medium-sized	TGTGCCAGCAGCCCCGGGACTAGCGGGAACACCGGGGAGCTGTTTTTT	CASSPGTSGNTGELFF
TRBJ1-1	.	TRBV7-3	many	TGTGCCAGCAGCTTTTCAGGGAACACTGAAGCTTTCTTT	CASSFSGNTEAFF
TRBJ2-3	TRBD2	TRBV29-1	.	TGCAGCGTGCATGCGGGAGTGCCCACAGATACGCAGTATTTT	CSVHAGVPTDTQYF
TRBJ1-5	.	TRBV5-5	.	TGTGCCAGCAGCCCCGACAAGGGACGGGGTCAGCCCCAGCATTTT	CASSPDKGRGQPQHF
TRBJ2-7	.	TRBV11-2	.	TGTGCCAGCAGCCACGACTGGGCCGCCGAGCAGTACTTC	CASSHDWAAEQYF
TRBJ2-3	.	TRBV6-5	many	TGTGCCAGCAGTTTTGGTAGCGGCAAGAGTATACTTTTCACAGATACGCAGTATTTT	CASSFGSGKSILFTDTQYF
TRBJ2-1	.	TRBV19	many	TGTGCCGTCCGAAGGAGCGCCAATGAGCAGTTCTTC	CAVRRSANEQFF
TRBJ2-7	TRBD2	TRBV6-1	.	TGTGCCAGGGGGGGGGGTGCCAGATTAACCTACGAGCAGTACTTC	CARGGGARLTYEQYF
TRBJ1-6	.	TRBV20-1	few	TGCAGTGCTCCTTCGAGGTCCGCGGATAATTCACCCCTCCACTTT	CSAPSRSADNSPLHF
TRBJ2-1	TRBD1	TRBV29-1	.	TGCAGCGTTACACAGGGGGCGTCGCACAATGAGCAGTTCTTC	CSVTQGASHNEQFF
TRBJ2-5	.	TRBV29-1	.	TGCAGCGTTGAAGGGGACCGTCAAGAGACCCAGTACTTC	CSVEGDRQETQYF
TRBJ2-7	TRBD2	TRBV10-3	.	TGTGCCATCAAGCGGGACCCCGCCTACGAGCAGTACTTC	CAIKRDPAYEQYF
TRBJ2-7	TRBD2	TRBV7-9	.	TGTGCCAGCAGCTCCGTTCCCCAGTACGGGGACTACTACGAGCAGTACTTC	CASSSVPQYGDYYEQYF
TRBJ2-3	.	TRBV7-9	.	TGTGCCAGCAGCTTAGGGTCGTCCGGGGGCACAGATACGCAGTATTTT	CASSLGSSGGTDTQYF
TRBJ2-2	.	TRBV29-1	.	TGCAGCGCCCTGAAGGCTATCCGGGACGGGGAGCTGTTTTTT	CSALKAIRDGELFF
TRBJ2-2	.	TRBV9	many	TGTGCCAGCAGCGACCAGGGGGACTCCTACACCGGGGAGCTGTTTTTT	CASSDQGDSYTGELFF
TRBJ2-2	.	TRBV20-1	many	TGCAGTGCTAGAGCAGGGGCTTTTACCGGGGAGCTGTTTTTT	CSARAGAFTGELFF
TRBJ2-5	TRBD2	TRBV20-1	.	TGCAGTGCTAGGGGGACCGAAGAGTTCGGACTAGCGGACCAAGAGACCCAGTACTTC	CSARGTEEFGLADQETQYF
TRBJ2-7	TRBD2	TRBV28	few	TGTGCCAGCAGCCGAACGGGACTAGCGAGTGTAGAAGAGCAGTACTTC	CASSRTGLASVEEQYF
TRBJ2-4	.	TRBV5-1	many	TGCGCCAGCAGCTTTGCTGAGCTAGTCGACAAAAACATTCAGTACTTC	CASSFAELVDKNIQYF
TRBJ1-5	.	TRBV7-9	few	TGTGCCAGCAGCCCCCAGGGGATTGGTGATCAGCCCCAGCATTTT	CASSPQGIGDQPQHF
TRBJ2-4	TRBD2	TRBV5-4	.	TGTGCCAGCAGCTTGGAGGGCACGGGAGGCATTCAGTACTTC	CASSLEGTGGIQYF
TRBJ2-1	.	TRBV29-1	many	TGCAGTGTCACCCCACGGATGTACAATGAGCAGTTCTTC	CSVTPRMYNEQFF
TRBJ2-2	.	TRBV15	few	TGTGCCACCAGCGGTCCCGGGAAAAAAACCGGGGAGCTGTTTTTT	CATSGPGKKTGELFF
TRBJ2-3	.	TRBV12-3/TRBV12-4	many	TGTGCCAGCAGTTTTGGGGCTAGCACAGATACGCAGTATTTT	CASSFGASTDTQYF
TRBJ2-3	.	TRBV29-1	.	TGCAGCGTTGAAGATGGAGGGGGCGCCGCAGATACGCAGTATTTT	CSVEDGGGAADTQYF
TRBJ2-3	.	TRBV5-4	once	TGTGCCAGCAGCTACGACCTGGGGAGCACAGATACGCAGTATTTT	CASSYDLGSTDTQYF